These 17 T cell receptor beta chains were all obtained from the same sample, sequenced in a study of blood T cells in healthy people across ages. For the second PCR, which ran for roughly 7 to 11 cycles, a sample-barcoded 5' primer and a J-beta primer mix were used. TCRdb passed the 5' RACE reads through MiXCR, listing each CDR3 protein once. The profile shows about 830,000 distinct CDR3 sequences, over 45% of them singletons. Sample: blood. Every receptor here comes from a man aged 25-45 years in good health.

The CDR3 DNA follows: TGTGCCAGCAGTAGGGGAGCGGGAGGTGATGAGCAGTTCTTC. Its protein product is CASSRGAGGDEQFF. V and J are TRBV6-1 and TRBJ2-1; 9 bases fit TRBD2. The junction had 7 bases not matched to a gene; V was cut back by 5 bases and J by 8 bases. The CDR3 has 14 amino acids. In germline, CDR1 is MNHNS, CDR2 SASEGT.

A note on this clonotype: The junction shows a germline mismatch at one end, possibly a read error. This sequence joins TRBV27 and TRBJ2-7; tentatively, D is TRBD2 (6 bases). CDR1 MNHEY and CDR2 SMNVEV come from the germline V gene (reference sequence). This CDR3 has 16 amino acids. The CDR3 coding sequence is TGTGCCAACAGTCCCTACTCCCCGGGACTCAGATACGAGCAGTACTTC. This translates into CANSPYSPGLRYEQYF.

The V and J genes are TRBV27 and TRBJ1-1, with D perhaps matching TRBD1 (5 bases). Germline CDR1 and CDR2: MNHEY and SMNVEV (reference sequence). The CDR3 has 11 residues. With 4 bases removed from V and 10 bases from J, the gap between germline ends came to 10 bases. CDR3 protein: CASSYGGAAFF. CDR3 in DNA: TGTGCCAGCAGTTACGGAGGGGCAGCTTTCTTT.

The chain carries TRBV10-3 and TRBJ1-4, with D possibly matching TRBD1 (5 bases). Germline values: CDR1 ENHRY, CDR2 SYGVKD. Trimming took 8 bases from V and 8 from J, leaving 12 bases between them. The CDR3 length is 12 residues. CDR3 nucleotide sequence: TGTGCCATCTCAAACGGGGGGGAAAAACTGTTTTTT. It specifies CAISNGGEKLFF.

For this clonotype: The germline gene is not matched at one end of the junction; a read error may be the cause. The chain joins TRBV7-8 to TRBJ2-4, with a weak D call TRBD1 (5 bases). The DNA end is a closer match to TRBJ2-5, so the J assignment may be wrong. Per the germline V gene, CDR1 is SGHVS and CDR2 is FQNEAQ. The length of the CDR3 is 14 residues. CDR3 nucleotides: TGTGCCAGTAGCTTAGGGGTGACCTGGGAGACCCAGTACTTC. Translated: CASSLGVTWETQYF.

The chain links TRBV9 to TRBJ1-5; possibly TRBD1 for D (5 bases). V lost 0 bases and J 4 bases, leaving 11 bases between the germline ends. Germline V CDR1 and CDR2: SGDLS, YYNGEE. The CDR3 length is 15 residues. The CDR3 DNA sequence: TGTGCCAGCAGCGTAGGGGTGGGGCCTAATCAGCCCCAGCATTTT. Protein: CASSVGVGPNQPQHF.

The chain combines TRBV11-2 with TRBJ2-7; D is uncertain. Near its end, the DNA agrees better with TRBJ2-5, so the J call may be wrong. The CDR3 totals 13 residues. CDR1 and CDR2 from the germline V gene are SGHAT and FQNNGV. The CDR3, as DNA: TGTGCCAGCAGCTTAGTTCAGAGAGAGACCCAGTACTTC. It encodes CASSLVQRETQYF.

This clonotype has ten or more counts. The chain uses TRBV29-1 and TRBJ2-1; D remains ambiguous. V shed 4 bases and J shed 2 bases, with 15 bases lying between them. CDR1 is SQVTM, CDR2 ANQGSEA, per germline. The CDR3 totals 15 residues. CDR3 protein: CSVGPFAPAYNEQFF. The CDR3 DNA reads TGCAGCGTTGGACCTTTCGCACCGGCCTACAATGAGCAGTTCTTC.

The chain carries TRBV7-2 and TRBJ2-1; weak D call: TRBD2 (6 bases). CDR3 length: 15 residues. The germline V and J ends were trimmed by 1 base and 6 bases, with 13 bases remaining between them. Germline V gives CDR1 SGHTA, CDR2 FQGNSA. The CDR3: CASSLDPDSGNEQFF. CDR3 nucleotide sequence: TGTGCCAGCAGCTTAGACCCTGATAGCGGCAATGAGCAGTTCTTC.

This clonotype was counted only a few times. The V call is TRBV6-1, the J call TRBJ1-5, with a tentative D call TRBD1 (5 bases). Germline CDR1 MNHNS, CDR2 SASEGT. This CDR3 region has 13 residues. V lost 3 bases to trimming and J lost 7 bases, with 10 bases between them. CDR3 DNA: TGTGCCAGCAGTGAGGGGGGTCACCAGCCCCAGCATTTT. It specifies CASSEGGHQPQHF.

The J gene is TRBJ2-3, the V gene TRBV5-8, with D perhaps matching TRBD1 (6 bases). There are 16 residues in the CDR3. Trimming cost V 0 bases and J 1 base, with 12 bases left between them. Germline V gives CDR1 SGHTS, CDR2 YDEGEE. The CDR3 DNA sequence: TGTGCCAGCAGCTTGGCGAACAGGGTAGGCACAGATACGCAGTATTTT. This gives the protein CASSLANRVGTDTQYF.

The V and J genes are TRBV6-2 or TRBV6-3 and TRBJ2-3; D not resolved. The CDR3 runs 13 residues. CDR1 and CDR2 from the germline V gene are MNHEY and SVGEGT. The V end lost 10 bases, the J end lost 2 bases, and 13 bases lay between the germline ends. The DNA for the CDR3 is TGTGCCACCGGTCCGGTTCTCACAGATACGCAGTATTTT. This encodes CATGPVLTDTQYF.

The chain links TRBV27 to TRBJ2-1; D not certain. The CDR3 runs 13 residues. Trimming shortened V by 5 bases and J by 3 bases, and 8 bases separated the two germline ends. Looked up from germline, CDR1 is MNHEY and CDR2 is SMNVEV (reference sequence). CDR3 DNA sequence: TGTGCCAGCAGTCCGAAAAGCTACAATGAGCAGTTCTTC. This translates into CASSPKSYNEQFF.

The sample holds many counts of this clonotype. The CDR3 region has the DNA TGTGCCAGCAGCCCCCAGGGCTACTATGGCTACACCTTC. Protein: CASSPQGYYGYTF. The gene calls are TRBV14 and TRBJ1-2; the D gene is possibly TRBD1 (5 bases). The CDR3 consists of 13 residues. The ends were cut back, 4 bases at V and 3 bases at J, with 9 bases in the middle. CDR1 and CDR2 (germline): SGHDN, FVKESK.

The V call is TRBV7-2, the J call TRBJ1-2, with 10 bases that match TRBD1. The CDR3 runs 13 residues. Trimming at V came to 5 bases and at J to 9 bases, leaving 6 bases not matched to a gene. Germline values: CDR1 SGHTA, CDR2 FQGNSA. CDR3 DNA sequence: TGTGCCAGCAGCCCAAGGACAGGGGGTAGCTACACCTTC. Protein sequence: CASSPRTGGSYTF.

The CDR3 region has the DNA TGCAGCGACGGGGGACTAGCGGGATTTCAGCAGTTCTTC. The encoded protein is CSDGGLAGFQQFF. The chain carries TRBV29-1 and TRBJ2-1; 13 bases fit TRBD2. CDR1 is SQVTM and CDR2 is ANQGSEA in the germline V gene. The CDR3 sequence is 13 residues long. After removal of 7 bases from V and 11 bases from J, the junction contained 8 bases not matched to a gene.

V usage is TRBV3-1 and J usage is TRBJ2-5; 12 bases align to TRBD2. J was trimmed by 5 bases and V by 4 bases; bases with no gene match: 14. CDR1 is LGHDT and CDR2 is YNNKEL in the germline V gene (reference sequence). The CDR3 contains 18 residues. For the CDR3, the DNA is TGTGCCAGCAGCCCTACCATGCGGACTAGCGGGGTCGGGGAGACCCAGTACTTC. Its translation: CASSPTMRTSGVGETQYF.